The T cell receptor (beta chain) under discussion was sequenced for a study of CD8 T cells in ankylosing spondylitis. This CDR3 contains 14 residues. The germline CDR1 and CDR2 sequences are SNHLY and FYNNEI. V was trimmed by 8 bases and J by 0 bases, leaving 11 bases between them. Study-wide points: Several highly homologous variants made up a TCR beta motif, and this motif appeared characteristic of ankylosing spondylitis blood. Disease-linked clones were reportedly significantly enriched in matched ankylosing spondylitis synovial fluid. Clones linked with disease were CD8+ and fairly uncommon in the peripheral blood.

TCRdb re-analysed the 5' RACE reads in MiXCR, keeping a single row per CDR3 protein. Among roughly 440,000 distinct CDR3 sequences listed, 15% to 20% were seen once. This clonotype was seen many times. Its antigen remains unknown. Material for sequencing was blood, either unsorted or a sorted T cell fraction (not recorded which). The TCR sequence derives from a male donor with ankylosing spondylitis. The chain links TRBV2 to TRBJ1-5; D gene ambiguous. CDR3 amino acids: CASHSDGSNQPQHF. In DNA, the CDR3 is TGTGCCAGCCATTCCGACGGTAGCAATCAGCCCCAGCATTTT.